The 5 T cell receptor beta chains given below trace back to one sample, sequenced in a study of cytomegalovirus exposure and HLA in healthy donors. Primers included in the PCR were 60 Vbeta and 13 Jbeta primers. Repertoires were generated with immunoSEQ multiplex PCR, while TCRdb's copy carries only in-frame clones and drops some. The sample records under 110,000 clones, 65% to 75% being singletons. The material sequenced was PBMCs. The source of these receptors is a woman in her forties in good health and CMV-seronegative.

The J gene is TRBJ1-2, the V gene TRBV9; 9 positions agree with TRBD1. Losses at the gene ends were 4 bases for V and 4 bases for J; bases not matched to a gene: 17. The V gene's germline CDR1 is SGDLS and CDR2 YYNGEE. The CDR3 contains 18 residues. Here the CDR3 DNA reads TGTGCCAGCAGCCCCTGGGACAGGGTACCAACATCTTCCTATGGCTACACCTTC. This translates into CASSPWDRVPTSSYGYTF.

The chain links TRBV6-6 to TRBJ1-2; the D gene is possibly TRBD1 (5 bases). The V end lost 2 bases, the J end lost 3 bases, and 10 bases lay between the germline ends. The CDR3 sequence is 14 residues long. CDR1 and CDR2 from the germline V gene are MNHNY and SVGAGI (reference sequence). In nucleotides, the CDR3 is TGTGCCAGCAGTTACCAAGGACAAGACTATGGCTACACCTTC. Translated: CASSYQGQDYGYTF.

This rearrangement joins TRBV10-3 to TRBJ2-7, with 9 bases identical to TRBD2. The CDR3 spans 15 residues. Germline V gene sequence: CDR1 ENHRY, CDR2 SYGVKD. Germline trimming cut 9 bases from V and 0 bases from J; bases unmatched to any gene: 9. The CDR3: CAISLAGSLSYEQYF. In nucleotides, the CDR3 is TGTGCCATTTCTCTAGCGGGATCCCTCTCCTACGAGCAGTACTTC.

In DNA, the CDR3 is TGCGCCAGCAGCCAAGGGGCTAGCACAGATACGCAGTATTTT. Its translation is CASSQGASTDTQYF. The V and J genes are TRBV4-3 and TRBJ2-3; D gene unclear. V lost 1 base, J lost 0 bases, and 5 bases lay in between. The germline gives CDR1 LGHNA, CDR2 YSLEER. The CDR3 is 14 residues long.

This sequence joins TRBV28 and TRBJ1-5; D is undetermined. This CDR3 spans 14 amino acids. Germline V lookup: CDR1 MDHEN, CDR2 SYDVKM. Trimming cost V 4 bases and J 0 bases, with 7 bases left between them. In DNA form, the CDR3 reads TGTGCCAGCAGTTCGGTCTATAGCAATCAGCCCCAGCATTTT. Translating it yields CASSSVYSNQPQHF.